This paragraph covers one TCR beta chain sequence. The antigen is undetermined. Primers included in the PCR were 60 Vbeta and 13 Jbeta primers. Profiling relied on immunoSEQ multiplex PCR, and the TCRdb table lists in-frame clones only, not all of them. Of approximately 170,000 clones listed, roughly 80% were seen once; the top ten hold less than 2.5%. These data originate in a study of cytomegalovirus exposure and HLA in healthy donors. This CDR3 has 15 residues. The V gene lost 8 bases and the J gene lost 1 base, with 15 bases spanning the gap. CDR1 is MNHNS and CDR2 is SASEGT in the germline V gene. Findings and limits, study-wide: In a later analysis, DRB1 alleles had the most associated TCRs; HLA-C alleles the fewest.

Sample: PBMCs. This receptor was identified in a male donor in good health and CMV-seronegative. V is TRBV6-1 and J is TRBJ1-3; D perhaps matches TRBD1 (6 bases). The chain's CDR3 is CASRGRGLSGNTIYF. The CDR3 nucleotides read TGTGCCAGCCGCGGCAGGGGCCTATCTGGAAACACCATATATTTT.